These T cell receptor beta chains were read from a single sample in a study of T-cell reconstitution after alpha-beta-depleted transplantation in children. MiXCR was run by TCRdb on the PCR reads, yielding one entry per CDR3 protein. The sample includes nearly 400,000 distinct CDR3 sequences, 20% seen only once; the top ten take around 4%. Sequencing was performed on PBMCs from the stem cell graft donor, taken from the stem cell graft. Receptors originate from a human donor who donated a stem cell graft to a child with acute myeloid leukemia. Each CDR3 is given with its conserved first and last residue. A D gene is named only where the DNA matches it firmly. Expanded clones get a size class; other rows say once, few or many, or leave the size out.

size,J,D,V,CDR3,DNA
few,TRBJ2-5,.,TRBV5-1,CASSLAVLQEETQYF,TGCGCCAGCAGCTTGGCGGTACTCCAAGAAGAGACCCAGTACTTC
.,TRBJ2-5,.,TRBV7-2,CASNSLGSQYF,TGTGCCAGCAACTCCCTTGGGTCCCAGTACTTC
.,TRBJ1-2,.,TRBV30,CAWSVQGSVYGYTF,TGTGCCTGGAGTGTACAGGGATCAGTCTATGGCTACACCTTC
.,TRBJ1-1,.,TRBV5-1,CASSSSMNTEAFF,TGCGCCAGCAGCTCCTCTATGAACACTGAAGCTTTCTTT
many,TRBJ2-1,.,TRBV12-3/TRBV12-4,CATHYYNEQFF,TGTGCCACCCACTATTACAATGAGCAGTTCTTC
.,TRBJ2-2,.,TRBV7-9,CASSSTFARVGGELFF,TGTGCCAGCAGCTCGACTTTCGCGAGAGTTGGCGGGGAGCTGTTTTTT
few,TRBJ2-7,.,TRBV29-1,CSVEAGLEITTYEQYF,TGCAGCGTTGAAGCGGGATTAGAGATTACTACCTACGAGCAGTACTTC
few,TRBJ2-7,.,TRBV3-1,CASSQVEQYF,TGTGCCAGCAGCCAAGTGGAGCAGTACTTC
many,TRBJ2-7,TRBD1,TRBV6-4,CASRTGASYEQYF,TGTGCCAGCAGGACAGGGGCTAGTTACGAGCAGTACTTC
.,TRBJ2-1,.,TRBV6-1,CASRKLEDYNEQFF,TGTGCCAGCAGGAAGTTAGAGGACTACAATGAGCAGTTCTTC
few,TRBJ2-1,.,TRBV7-9,CASSLKVNEQFF,TGTGCCAGCAGCTTAAAAGTAAATGAGCAGTTCTTC
many,TRBJ2-3,.,TRBV20-1,CSARDERGTDTQYF,TGCAGTGCTAGAGATGAGCGGGGCACAGATACGCAGTATTTT
.,TRBJ2-5,.,TRBV29-1,CSVSDAQRETQYF,TGCAGCGTGTCGGACGCCCAGCGGGAGACCCAGTACTTC
.,TRBJ2-3,.,TRBV7-2,CASSSQGADTQYF,TGTGCCAGCAGCTCACAGGGTGCAGATACGCAGTATTTT
few,TRBJ2-2,TRBD1,TRBV18,CASPQDGQGNTGELFF,TGTGCCAGCCCTCAAGACGGACAGGGGAACACCGGGGAGCTGTTTTTT
.,TRBJ1-1,.,TRBV9,CASSGTGRSITEAFF,TGTGCCAGCAGCGGAACGGGGAGGAGTATCACTGAAGCTTTCTTT
.,TRBJ1-3,.,TRBV5-1,CASSLGIGTTLPSGNTIYF,TGCGCCAGCAGCTTGGGGATAGGGACAACATTACCCTCTGGAAACACCATATATTTT
many,TRBJ2-5,.,TRBV12-3/TRBV12-4,CASGTETQYF,TGTGCCAGCGGGACGGAGACCCAGTACTTC
.,TRBJ1-2,.,TRBV6-4,CASSEGLGTGSGYTF,TGTGCCAGCAGTGAAGGTTTAGGAACAGGGAGTGGCTACACCTTC
many,TRBJ1-2,.,TRBV27,CASSLWGVGEGYTF,TGTGCCAGCAGTTTATGGGGCGTGGGAGAGGGCTACACCTTC
few,TRBJ2-2,.,TRBV5-1,CASSFGTPTGELFF,TGCGCCAGCAGCTTTGGTACTCCAACCGGGGAGCTGTTTTTT
.,TRBJ2-1,.,TRBV12-5,CASGANSDNEQFF,TGTGCTAGTGGTGCCAACAGTGACAATGAGCAGTTCTTC